The 4 T cell receptor beta chains reported below all come from one sample, sequenced in a study of spatial heterogeneity in lung cancer. TCRdb analysed the 5' RACE reads with MiXCR anew, one entry per CDR3 protein. The sample contains roughly 20,000 distinct CDR3 sequences, 2.8% of which appear only once. General study results and limits: Tracking of tumor mutation counts was seen in expanded intratumoral alpha and beta TCR counts.

These receptors lack a known antigen. As for time point: sample taken at primary tumor resection. Sequenced material: lung tumor tissue, taken at surgery. Source of these receptors: a male donor with early-stage non-small cell lung cancer.

This clonotype occurred many times. The chain couples TRBV27 to TRBJ1-2, with TRBD1 identical over 9 bases. V dropped 5 bases and J dropped 4; count of bases not matched to a gene: 5. Germline V CDR1 and CDR2: MNHEY, SMNVEV (reference sequence). The CDR3 is made up of 14 amino acids. The CDR3 DNA is TGTGCCAGCAGTCCACTGACAGGGGGCTATGGCTACACCTTC. It codes for CASSPLTGGYGYTF.

This clonotype appeared many times. The chain couples TRBV5-1 to TRBJ2-5, with 8 bases aligning to TRBD1. Germline V gives CDR1 SGHRS, CDR2 YFSETQ. The junction had 15 bases not matched to a gene; V was cut back by 4 bases and J by 7 bases. The CDR3 extends over 16 amino acids. CDR3 in amino acids: CASSSTGGFGQVTQYF. The CDR3 nucleotides read TGCGCCAGCAGCAGCACAGGGGGTTTCGGTCAGGTGACCCAGTACTTC.

This clonotype was picked up many times. The CDR3 reads CASSRGAGGLTDTQYF. CDR3 in DNA: TGTGCCAGCAGCCGAGGAGCGGGAGGGCTAACGGATACGCAGTATTTT. J is TRBJ2-3 and V is TRBV7-9; 10 positions match TRBD2. CDR3 length: 16 residues. V dropped 5 bases and J dropped 6; count of bases not matched to a gene: 11. Germline V gene data show CDR1 as SEHNR and CDR2 as FQNEAQ (reference sequence).

The sample holds many counts of this clonotype. The chain links TRBV7-6 to TRBJ1-2, with D maybe TRBD1 (5 bases). There are 13 residues in the CDR3. CDR1 is SGHVS and CDR2 is FNYEAQ in the germline V gene. The V end lost 2 bases, the J end lost 7 bases, and 11 bases lay between the germline ends. The CDR3 nucleotides read TGTGCCAGCAGCTTATGGGGGAAGGGTGGCTACACCTTC. Amino acids: CASSLWGKGGYTF.